This entry describes one T cell receptor beta chain. Produced via immunoSEQ multiplex PCR; TCRdb's table is partial and in-frame only. Among around 100,000 clones listed, about 86% were seen once. This sample is part of a study of blood T cell repertoires in COVID-19. CDR1 MNHEY and CDR2 SVGEGT come from the germline V gene. Trimming removed 4 bases from V and 4 bases from J; junction bases left unmatched: 7. The CDR3 is 16 residues long. This chain connects TRBV6-2 or TRBV6-3 to TRBJ2-1, with TRBD2 matching 10 bases. The sequence came from a human donor in a cohort sampled during active COVID-19. The sequenced sample was peripheral blood. For the CDR3, the DNA is TGTGCCAGCAGTTCTACTAGCGGGAAAGGTTACAATGAGCAGTTCTTC. Amino acids: CASSSTSGKGYNEQFF.